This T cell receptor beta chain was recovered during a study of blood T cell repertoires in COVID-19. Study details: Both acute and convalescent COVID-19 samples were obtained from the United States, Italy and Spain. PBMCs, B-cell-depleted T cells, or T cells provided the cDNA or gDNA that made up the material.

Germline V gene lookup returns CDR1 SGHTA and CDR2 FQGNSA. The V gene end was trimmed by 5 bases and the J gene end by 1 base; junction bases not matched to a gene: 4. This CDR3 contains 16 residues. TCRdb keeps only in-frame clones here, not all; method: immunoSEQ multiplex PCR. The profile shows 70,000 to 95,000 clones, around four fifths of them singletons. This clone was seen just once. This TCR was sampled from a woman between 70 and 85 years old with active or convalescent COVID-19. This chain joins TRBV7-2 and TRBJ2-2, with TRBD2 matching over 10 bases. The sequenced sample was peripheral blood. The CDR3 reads CASSPPSGGNTGELFF. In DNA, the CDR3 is TGTGCCAGCAGCCCCCCTAGCGGGGGGAACACCGGGGAGCTGTTTTTT. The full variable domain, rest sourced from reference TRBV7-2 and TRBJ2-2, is GAGVSQSPSNKVTEKGKDVELRCDPISGHTALYWYRQSLGQGLEFLIYFQGNSAPDKSGLPSDRFSAERTGGSVSTLTIQRTQQEDSAVYLCASSPPSGGNTGELFFGEGSRLTVL.